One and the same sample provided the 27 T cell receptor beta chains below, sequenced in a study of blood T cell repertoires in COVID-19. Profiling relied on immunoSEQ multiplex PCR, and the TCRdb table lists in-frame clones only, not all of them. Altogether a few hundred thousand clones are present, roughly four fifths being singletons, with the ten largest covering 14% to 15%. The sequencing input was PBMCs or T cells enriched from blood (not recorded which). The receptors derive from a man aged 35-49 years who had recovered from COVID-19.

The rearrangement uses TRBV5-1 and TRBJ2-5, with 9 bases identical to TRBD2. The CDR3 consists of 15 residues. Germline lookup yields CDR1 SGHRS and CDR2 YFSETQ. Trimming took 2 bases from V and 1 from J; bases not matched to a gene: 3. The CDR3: CASSFSGGTQETQYF. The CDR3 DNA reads TGCGCCAGCAGCTTCAGCGGGGGGACCCAAGAGACCCAGTACTTC.

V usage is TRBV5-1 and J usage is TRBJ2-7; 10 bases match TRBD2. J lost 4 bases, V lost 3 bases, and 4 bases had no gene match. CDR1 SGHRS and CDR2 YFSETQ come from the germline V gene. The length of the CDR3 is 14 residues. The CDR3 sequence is CASSSSGGAYEQYF. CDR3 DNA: TGCGCCAGCAGCTCGAGCGGGGGGGCGTACGAGCAGTACTTC.

The CDR3 protein is CASTLLDREGYTF. CDR3 coding DNA: TGTGCCAGCACCCTTTTGGACAGGGAAGGCTACACCTTC. The chain combines TRBV2 with TRBJ1-2, with TRBD1 identical over 8 bases. Per the germline V gene, CDR1 is SNHLY and CDR2 is FYNNEI. The CDR3 length is 13 residues. V was pared by 7 bases and J by 8 bases, with 9 bases of the junction left unmatched.

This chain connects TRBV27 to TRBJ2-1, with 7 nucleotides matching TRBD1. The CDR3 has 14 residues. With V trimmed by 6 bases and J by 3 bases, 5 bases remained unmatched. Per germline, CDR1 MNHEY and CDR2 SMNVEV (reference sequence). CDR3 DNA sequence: TGTGCCAGCAGCGACAGGGTGGGCTACAATGAGCAGTTCTTC. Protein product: CASSDRVGYNEQFF.

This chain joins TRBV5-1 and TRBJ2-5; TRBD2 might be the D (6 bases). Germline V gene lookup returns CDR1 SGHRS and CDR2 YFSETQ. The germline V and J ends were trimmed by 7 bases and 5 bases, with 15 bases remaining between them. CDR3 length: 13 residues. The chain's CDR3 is CASGGDSWETQYF. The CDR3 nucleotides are TGCGCCAGCGGTGGGGACTCCTGGGAGACCCAGTACTTC.

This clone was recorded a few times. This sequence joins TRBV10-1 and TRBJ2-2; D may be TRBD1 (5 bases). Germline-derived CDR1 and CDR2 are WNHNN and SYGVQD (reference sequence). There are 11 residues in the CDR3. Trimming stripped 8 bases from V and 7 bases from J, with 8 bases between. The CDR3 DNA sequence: TGCGCCAGCTCGGACAACGGGGAGCTGTTTTTT. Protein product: CASSDNGELFF.

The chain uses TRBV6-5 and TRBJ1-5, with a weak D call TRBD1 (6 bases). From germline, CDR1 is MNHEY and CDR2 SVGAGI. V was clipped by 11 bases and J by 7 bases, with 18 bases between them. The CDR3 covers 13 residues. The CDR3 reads CASGGGLGQPQHF. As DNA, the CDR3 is TGTGCCTCCGGGGGGGGGCTGGGACAGCCCCAGCATTTT.

The CDR3: CASSSRGTVENEQFF. The CDR3 coding sequence is TGTGCCAGCAGCTCCCGGGGGACAGTAGAGAATGAGCAGTTCTTC. This chain uses TRBV7-9 with TRBJ2-1, with D maybe TRBD1 (7 bases). Germline CDR1 is SEHNR and CDR2 is FQNEAQ (reference sequence). The germline V and J ends were trimmed by 4 bases and 7 bases, with 17 bases remaining between them. The CDR3 is 15 residues long.

The CDR3 DNA reads as TGTGCCAGCAGCTTACAGGGTAGGAGCGGGGAGCTGTTTTTT. As protein: CASSLQGRSGELFF. The chain couples TRBV7-2 to TRBJ2-2, with a possible D match to TRBD1 (5 bases). The CDR3 consists of 14 residues. V was clipped by 2 bases and J by 7 bases, with 11 bases between them. The germline gives CDR1 SGHTA, CDR2 FQGNSA.

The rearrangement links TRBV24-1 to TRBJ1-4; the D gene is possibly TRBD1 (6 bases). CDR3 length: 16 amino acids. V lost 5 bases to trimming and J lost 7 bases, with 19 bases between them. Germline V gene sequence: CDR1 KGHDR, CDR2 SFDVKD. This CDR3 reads CATSAFSAGAGEKLFF. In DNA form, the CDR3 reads TGTGCCACCAGTGCCTTTTCCGCGGGGGCGGGTGAAAAACTGTTTTTT.

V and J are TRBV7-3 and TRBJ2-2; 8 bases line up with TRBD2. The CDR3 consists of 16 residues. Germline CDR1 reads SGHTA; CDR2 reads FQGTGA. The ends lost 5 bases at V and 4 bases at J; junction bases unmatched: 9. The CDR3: CASSTSSSGGTGELFF. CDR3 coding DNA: TGTGCCAGCAGCACGTCGTCGAGCGGGGGCACCGGGGAGCTGTTTTTT.

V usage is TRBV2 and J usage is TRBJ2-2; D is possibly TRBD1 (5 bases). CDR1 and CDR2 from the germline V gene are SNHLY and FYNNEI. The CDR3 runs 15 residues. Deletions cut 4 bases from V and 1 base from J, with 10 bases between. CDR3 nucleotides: TGTGCCAGCAGTGCTGACAGCTGGAACACCGGGGAGCTGTTTTTT. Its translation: CASSADSWNTGELFF. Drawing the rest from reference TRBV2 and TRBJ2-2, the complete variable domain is EPEVTQTPSHQVTQMGQEVILRCVPISNHLYFYWYRQILGQKVEFLVSFYNNEISEKSEIFDDQFSVERPDGSNFTLKIRSTKLEDSAMYFCASSADSWNTGELFFGEGSRLTVL.

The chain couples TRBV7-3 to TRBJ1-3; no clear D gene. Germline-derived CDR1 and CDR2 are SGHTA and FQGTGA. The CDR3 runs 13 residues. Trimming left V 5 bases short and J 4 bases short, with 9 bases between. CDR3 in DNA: TGTGCCAGCAGCCGACTGGCCGGAAACACCATATATTTT. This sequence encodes CASSRLAGNTIYF.

The CDR3 DNA sequence: TGTGCCTGGAGGGACCGGGGATTAAAGCAGTACTTC. Translated: CAWRDRGLKQYF. The chain uses TRBV30 and TRBJ2-7; possible D gene TRBD2, 5 bases. CDR1 and CDR2 from the germline V gene are GTSNPN and SVGIG (reference sequence). V gave up 3 bases and J gave up 8 bases, with 14 bases separating them. The CDR3 covers 12 residues.

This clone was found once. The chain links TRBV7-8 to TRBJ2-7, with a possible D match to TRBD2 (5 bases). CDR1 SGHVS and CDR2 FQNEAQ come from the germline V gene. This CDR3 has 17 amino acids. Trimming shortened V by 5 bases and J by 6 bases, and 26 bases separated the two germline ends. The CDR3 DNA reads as TGTGCCAGCAGCACTAGGGTATCCTCTTGGGATCTCCTCGAGCAGTACTTC. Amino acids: CASSTRVSSWDLLEQYF.

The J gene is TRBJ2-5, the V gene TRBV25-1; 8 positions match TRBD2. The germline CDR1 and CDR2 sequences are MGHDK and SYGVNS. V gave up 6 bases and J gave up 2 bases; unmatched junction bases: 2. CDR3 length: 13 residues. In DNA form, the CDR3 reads TGTGCCAGCAGAGCTAGCGGGCAAGAGACCCAGTACTTC. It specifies CASRASGQETQYF.

CDR3 bases: TGCGCCAGCAGCTTGGGGGGGCTGAACACCGGGGAGCTGTTTTTT. Encoded protein: CASSLGGLNTGELFF. This chain joins TRBV5-1 and TRBJ2-2; maybe TRBD1 (6 bases). Germline V CDR1 and CDR2: SGHRS, YFSETQ. The CDR3 extends over 15 amino acids. V was trimmed by 0 bases and J by 1 base, leaving 7 bases between them.

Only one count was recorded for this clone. The CDR3 bases are TGTGCCAGCGGGAGGGTGGGGGACTCCACAGATACGCAGTATTTT. Protein: CASGRVGDSTDTQYF. V is TRBV6-5 and J is TRBJ2-3, with 7 bases that match TRBD2. The CDR3 runs 15 residues. Germline values: CDR1 MNHEY, CDR2 SVGAGI. Germline trimming cut 8 bases from V and 2 bases from J; bases unmatched to any gene: 10.

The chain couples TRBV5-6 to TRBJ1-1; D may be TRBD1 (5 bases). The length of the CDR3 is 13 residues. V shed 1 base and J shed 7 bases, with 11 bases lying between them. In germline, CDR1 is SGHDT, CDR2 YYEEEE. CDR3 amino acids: CASSLQGRDEAFF. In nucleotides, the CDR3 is TGTGCCAGCAGCTTGCAGGGAAGGGATGAAGCTTTCTTT.

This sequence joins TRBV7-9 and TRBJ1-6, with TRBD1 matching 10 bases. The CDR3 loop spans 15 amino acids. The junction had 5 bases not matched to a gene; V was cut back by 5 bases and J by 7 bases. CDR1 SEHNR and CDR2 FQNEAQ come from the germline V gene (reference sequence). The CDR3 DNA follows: TGTGCCAGCAGCCCGGGGACAGGGGAAAATTCACCCCTCCACTTT. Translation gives CASSPGTGENSPLHF.

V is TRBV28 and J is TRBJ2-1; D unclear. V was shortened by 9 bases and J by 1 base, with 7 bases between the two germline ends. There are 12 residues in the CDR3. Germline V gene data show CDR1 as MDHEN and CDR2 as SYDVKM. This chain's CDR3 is CASLNSYNEQFF. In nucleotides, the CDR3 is TGTGCCAGTCTTAATTCCTACAATGAGCAGTTCTTC.

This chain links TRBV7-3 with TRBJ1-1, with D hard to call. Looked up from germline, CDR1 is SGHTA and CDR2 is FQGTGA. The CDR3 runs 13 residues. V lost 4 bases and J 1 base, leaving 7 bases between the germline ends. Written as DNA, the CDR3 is TGTGCCAGCAGCTCGCAGGAGAACACTGAAGCTTTCTTT. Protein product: CASSSQENTEAFF. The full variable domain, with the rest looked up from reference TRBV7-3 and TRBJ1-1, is GAGVSQTPSNKVTEKGKYVELRCDPISGHTALYWYRQSLGQGPEFLIYFQGTGAADDSGLPNDRFFAVRPEGSVSTLKIQRTERGDSAVYLCASSSQENTEAFFGQGTRLTVV.

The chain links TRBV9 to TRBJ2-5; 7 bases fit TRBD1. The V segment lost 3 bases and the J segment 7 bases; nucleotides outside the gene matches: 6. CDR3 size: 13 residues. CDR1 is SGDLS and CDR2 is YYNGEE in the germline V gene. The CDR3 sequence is CASSASGTVTQYF. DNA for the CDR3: TGTGCCAGCAGCGCCTCCGGGACAGTGACCCAGTACTTC.

The CDR3 here is CASSSPVSTGELFF. The CDR3 DNA is TGCGCCAGCAGTTCCCCAGTTTCCACCGGGGAGCTGTTTTTT. This sequence joins TRBV4-1 and TRBJ2-2; D not certain. V gave up 6 bases and J gave up 4 bases, with 12 bases separating them. CDR1 and CDR2 (germline): MGHRA, YSYEKL. The CDR3 is 14 amino acids.

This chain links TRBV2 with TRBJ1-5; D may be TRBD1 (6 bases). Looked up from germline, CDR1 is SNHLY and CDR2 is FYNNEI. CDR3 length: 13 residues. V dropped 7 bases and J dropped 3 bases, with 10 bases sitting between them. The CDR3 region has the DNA TGTGCCAGCATCCGACAGGTCAATCAGCCCCAGCATTTT. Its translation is CASIRQVNQPQHF.

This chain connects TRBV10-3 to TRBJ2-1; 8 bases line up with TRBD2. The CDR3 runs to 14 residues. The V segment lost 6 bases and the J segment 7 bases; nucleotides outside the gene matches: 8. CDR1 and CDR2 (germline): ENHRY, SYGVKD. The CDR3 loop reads CAIRLSTSENEQFF. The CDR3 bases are TGTGCCATCAGACTCTCGACTAGCGAGAATGAGCAGTTCTTC.

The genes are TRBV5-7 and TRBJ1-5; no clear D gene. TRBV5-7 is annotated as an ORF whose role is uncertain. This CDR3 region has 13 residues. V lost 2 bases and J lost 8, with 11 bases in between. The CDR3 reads CASSLREAEPQHF. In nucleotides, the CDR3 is TGTGCCAGCAGCTTAAGGGAGGCTGAGCCCCAGCATTTT.